These 9 T cell receptor beta chains came from one sample sequenced in a study of sequential checkpoint blockade in melanoma. Sequenced by immunoSEQ multiplex PCR; TCRdb stores in-frame clones only, minus some. The sample contains 9,000 to 9,500 clones, about 26% of which appear only once. Treatment specified: randomized to nivolumab then ipilimumab (arm A) or the reverse (arm B). Material: tumor tissue (inferred from file names), obtained from a patient given nivolumab and ipilimumab in sequence. The receptors derive from a human donor with melanoma.

The chain joins TRBV5-1 to TRBJ2-3; 10 bases agree with TRBD2. CDR1 is SGHRS, CDR2 YFSETQ, per germline. Losses at the gene ends were 0 bases for V and 6 bases for J; bases not matched to a gene: 10. The CDR3 runs 17 residues. In DNA form, the CDR3 reads TGCGCCAGCAGCTTGGAACCTAGCGGGGGTGGATGGGATACGCAGTATTTT. Its translation is CASSLEPSGGGWDTQYF.

This clone was counted once. The chain has TRBV29-1 and TRBJ2-2; 8 nucleotides line up with TRBD1. This CDR3 region has 12 residues. Germline-derived CDR1 and CDR2 are SQVTM and ANQGSEA. Trimming cost V 3 bases and J 7 bases; bases outside gene matches: 1. The CDR3 DNA reads TGCAGCGTTGACAGGGGGCTCGGGGAGCTGTTTTTT. This encodes CSVDRGLGELFF.

V and J are TRBV14 and TRBJ1-1; TRBD1 agrees at 8 bases. This CDR3 contains 14 residues. Germline loops: CDR1 SGHDN, CDR2 FVKESK. The trim removed 7 bases at V and 1 base at J, leaving 5 bases unmatched. CDR3 in amino acids: CASNSGGENTEAFF. The CDR3 DNA reads TGTGCCAGCAACTCAGGGGGCGAGAACACTGAAGCTTTCTTT.

The chain carries TRBV19 and TRBJ2-3, with D possibly being TRBD2 (5 bases). V lost 6 bases and J lost 7, with 23 bases in between. This CDR3 comprises 16 residues. The germline V gene encodes CDR1 LNHDA and CDR2 SQIVND (reference sequence). The CDR3: CASRPPGSSALHTQYF. CDR3 coding DNA: TGTGCCAGTAGACCCCCGGGATCCTCGGCCCTTCATACGCAGTATTTT.

This clone counts as medium-sized. V usage is TRBV6-8 and J usage is TRBJ1-6; D may be TRBD1 (5 bases). This CDR3 contains 15 residues. Trimming took 4 bases from V and 7 from J, leaving 14 bases between them. Germline assignment: CDR1 MNHGY and CDR2 SAAAGT. CDR3 residues: CASSWTGTMNSPLHF. The CDR3 DNA reads as TGTGCCAGCAGTTGGACCGGGACCATGAATTCACCCCTCCACTTT.

CDR3 DNA: TGTGCCAGCTCAAGGACAGGGGGCGTCAATAACTATGGCTACACCTTC. Translation: CASSRTGGVNNYGYTF. This chain connects TRBV6-8 to TRBJ1-2; 11 nucleotides match TRBD1. The CDR3 consists of 16 residues. The ends lost 8 bases at V and 1 base at J; junction bases unmatched: 9. Germline-derived CDR1 and CDR2 are MNHGY and SAAAGT.

The CDR3: CASSYRDYVDEQYF. CDR3 nucleotides: TGCGCCAGCAGCTACAGGGACTACGTCGACGAGCAGTACTTC. The chain combines TRBV5-1 with TRBJ2-7; a possible D gene is TRBD2 (7 bases). Trimming pared 3 bases from V and 5 bases from J, leaving 15 bases between. The CDR3 has 14 amino acids. Germline V gives CDR1 SGHRS, CDR2 YFSETQ.

This clone was seen a handful of times. The rearrangement joins TRBV6-8 to TRBJ1-1, with D possibly matching TRBD1 (5 bases). Germline loops: CDR1 MNHGY, CDR2 SAAAGT. There are 14 residues in the CDR3. Trimming took 5 bases from V and 7 from J, leaving 17 bases between them. CDR3 DNA sequence: TGTGCCAGCAGTGACGGCCAGGGAAGGGGTGAAGCTTTCTTT. As protein: CASSDGQGRGEAFF.

This chain's CDR3 is CASSIGSSGNTIYF. The CDR3 DNA reads as TGTGCCAGTAGTATAGGGTCCTCTGGAAACACCATATATTTT. The genes are TRBV19 and TRBJ1-3; D unclear. Trimming removed 1 base from V and 0 bases from J, with 4 bases in between. Germline loops: CDR1 LNHDA, CDR2 SQIVND (reference sequence). The CDR3 consists of 14 residues. Full variable domain (rest looked up from reference TRBV19 and TRBJ1-3): DGGITQSPKYLFRKEGQNVTLSCEQNLNHDAMYWYRQDPGQGLRLIYYSQIVNDFQKGDIAEGYSVSREKKESFPLTVTSAQKNPTAFYLCASSIGSSGNTIYFGEGSWLTVV.